What follows describes a single TCR beta chain. Trimming shortened V by 1 base and J by 7 bases, and 16 bases separated the two germline ends. The germline V gene has CDR1 KGHSH and CDR2 LQKENI. The CDR3 has 15 residues. Patients were ineligible given autoimmune disease history or systemic immunosuppression. Measured with immunoSEQ multiplex PCR; TCRdb has only the in-frame clones, and not every one. The sample has about 62,000 clones; 79% are singletons. This specimen belongs to a study of OX40 agonist ivuxolimab in advanced cancers. Across the study: The dose-escalation cohort was over 65% male, with a mean age of 60 years, ranging about 23 to 90. Prior therapy, whether anti-PD-1, anti-PD-L1 or anti-CTLA-4, was allowed, and roughly 40% had some.

The sample was CD4+ or CD8+ T cells sorted from blood, taken in a trial of the OX40 agonist ivuxolimab. The rearrangement joins TRBV18 to TRBJ1-1; D is possibly TRBD1 (5 bases). The TCR comes from an adult with an advanced solid tumor such as melanoma, head and neck, liver or kidney cancer. This CDR3 is CASSPRGDGGDEAFF. CDR3 nucleotide sequence: TGTGCCAGCTCACCACGGGGGGACGGCGGTGATGAAGCTTTCTTT.